This TCR beta chain appears in the sequencing data of a study of blood T cell repertoires in COVID-19. Looking at the study overall: There were acute and convalescent COVID-19 samples, and they came from the United States, Italy and Spain. The cDNA or gDNA used as material had been derived from T cells, B-cell-depleted T cells, or PBMCs.

Enrollment of patients from Seattle took place during active infection, with longitudinal follow-up. V gave up 3 bases and J gave up 6 bases, with 8 bases separating them. The CDR3 extends over 11 amino acids. CDR1 and CDR2 from the germline V gene are DFQATT and SNEGSKA (reference sequence). As processed by the authors: It was from reference gene primer amplification that nucleated cell counts were estimated. TCRdb's copy holds only in-frame clones and misses some; the assay was immunoSEQ multiplex PCR. That table is the source of V, J and clone size, and D and trimming were worked out from the DNA. The data hold more than 300,000 clones, with around 90% observed a single time.

This clonotype was sampled from a woman aged 40-49 years with COVID-19, enrolled during active disease. The chain recombines TRBV20-1 with TRBJ1-1; D gene ambiguous. Sequencing input: peripheral blood. CDR3 DNA: TGCAGTGCTAGCGGGATAGCTGAAGCTTTCTTT. It encodes CSASGIAEAFF.